This is a list of T cell receptor beta chains from one sample in a study of T cells of healthy individuals. One entry per CDR3 protein, called by TCRdb with MiXCR from the 5' RACE reads. Here the sample spans more than 85,000 distinct CDR3 sequences, approximately 18% being singletons. Every receptor here comes from a human donor in good health. Both conserved end residues are part of each CDR3. D genes are given only for firm matches. Size values are once, few and many counts, or a class for expanded clones, and some rows have none.

V	J	D	size	CDR3	DNA
TRBV7-9	TRBJ1-5	NA	many	CASSFTGENNQPQHF	TGTGCCAGCAGCTTTACAGGAGAAAACAATCAGCCCCAGCATTTT
TRBV7-9	TRBJ2-5	NA	NA	CASSNLGREETQYF	TGTGCCAGCAGCAATCTCGGCAGGGAAGAGACCCAGTACTTC
TRBV6-2/TRBV6-3	TRBJ1-1	NA	NA	CASSYVAGILNTEAFF	TGTGCCAGCAGTTACGTGGCAGGCATCCTGAACACTGAAGCTTTCTTT
TRBV7-3	TRBJ1-2	TRBD1	many	CASSPTGDYGYTF	TGTGCCAGCAGCCCGACAGGGGACTATGGCTACACCTTC
TRBV28	TRBJ2-3	TRBD2	NA	CASSSPFIRLAGFTDTQYF	TGTGCCAGCAGTTCCCCGTTTATCCGACTAGCGGGTTTCACAGATACGCAGTATTTT
TRBV5-6	TRBJ1-5	NA	few	CASSLGPPGPVDQPQHF	TGTGCCAGCAGCTTGGGCCCCCCAGGGCCGGTAGATCAGCCCCAGCATTTT
TRBV5-1	TRBJ2-2	NA	NA	CASREPNTGELFF	TGCGCCAGCAGGGAACCCAACACCGGGGAGCTGTTTTTT
TRBV20-1	TRBJ1-6	NA	NA	CSARDSVMSSYNSPLHF	TGCAGTGCTAGAGACTCCGTGATGAGCTCCTATAATTCACCCCTCCACTTT
TRBV30	TRBJ2-1	NA	many	CAWSQTGSYNEQFF	TGTGCCTGGAGTCAGACAGGAAGCTACAATGAGCAGTTCTTC
TRBV5-1	TRBJ1-2	NA	NA	CASRPDRTYGYTF	TGCGCCAGCAGACCGGACAGAACCTATGGCTACACCTTC
TRBV7-9	TRBJ2-5	NA	many	CASSLGESETQYF	TGTGCCAGCAGCTTAGGAGAATCGGAGACCCAGTACTTC
TRBV5-6	TRBJ1-1	NA	few	CASSPWRGGTEAFF	TGTGCCAGCAGCCCCTGGAGAGGGGGGACTGAAGCTTTCTTT
TRBV11-2	TRBJ2-2	NA	NA	CASSSSASNTGELFF	TGTGCCAGCAGCTCTAGCGCATCGAACACCGGGGAGCTGTTTTTT
TRBV18	TRBJ2-1	TRBD2	many	CASSPLGSSGRKTYNEQFF	TGTGCCAGCTCACCTCTGGGGTCTAGCGGGAGAAAGACCTACAATGAGCAGTTCTTC
TRBV29-1	TRBJ2-6	NA	few	CSVDGGRGANVLTF	TGCAGCGTTGACGGGGGACGCGGGGCCAACGTCCTGACTTTC
TRBV20-1	TRBJ2-5	TRBD2	many	CSARTSGAAERLETQYF	TGCAGTGCTAGAACTAGCGGGGCGGCAGAACGGTTGGAGACCCAGTACTTC
TRBV7-2	TRBJ1-1	TRBD1	few	CASSQNGQGNTEAFF	TGTGCCAGCAGCCAAAACGGACAGGGAAACACTGAAGCTTTCTTT
TRBV10-3	TRBJ1-6	NA	many	CAISESGGVGPLHF	TGTGCCATCAGTGAGTCCGGGGGGGTCGGGCCCCTCCACTTT
TRBV29-1	TRBJ2-1	TRBD2	NA	CSVEGLAGSYNEQFF	TGCAGCGTTGAAGGGTTAGCGGGTTCCTACAATGAGCAGTTCTTC
TRBV20-1	TRBJ2-3	NA	NA	CSAPPLTGPSTDTQYF	TGCAGTGCTCCCCCCCTGACAGGTCCAAGCACAGATACGCAGTATTTT
TRBV6-5	TRBJ2-7	NA	few	CASSYSMGPGLYEQYF	TGTGCCAGCAGTTACTCGATGGGCCCGGGGCTCTACGAGCAGTACTTC
TRBV5-1	TRBJ1-1	NA	NA	CASSLEQMTTEAFF	TGCGCCAGCAGCTTAGAACAGATGACCACTGAAGCTTTCTTT
TRBV28	TRBJ1-1	NA	NA	CASSLFGVLNTEAFF	TGTGCCAGCAGTTTATTCGGGGTTTTGAACACTGAAGCTTTCTTT
TRBV6-6	TRBJ2-7	NA	NA	CASNNRVLYEQYF	TGTGCCAGCAATAATAGGGTCCTTTACGAGCAGTACTTC
TRBV19	TRBJ2-3	NA	NA	CASSFSDRDTDTQYF	TGTGCCAGTAGTTTCTCGGACCGCGACACAGATACGCAGTATTTT
TRBV5-4	TRBJ1-1	TRBD1	few	CASSAGTEWVNTEAFF	TGTGCCAGCAGCGCCGGGACAGAATGGGTGAACACTGAAGCTTTCTTT
TRBV20-1	TRBJ1-5	TRBD1	NA	CSAQDRDNQPQHF	TGCAGTGCTCAGGACAGGGACAATCAGCCCCAGCATTTT
TRBV11-2	TRBJ1-4	NA	few	CASSLVGARDEKLFF	TGTGCCAGCAGCTTAGTAGGGGCCAGGGACGAAAAACTGTTTTTT
TRBV20-1	TRBJ2-1	TRBD2	many	CSAVRSGRGYEQFF	TGCAGTGCCGTGAGGAGCGGGAGAGGCTATGAGCAGTTCTTC
TRBV5-6	TRBJ2-1	NA	NA	CASSVWPSYNEQFF	TGCGCCAGCAGTGTGTGGCCTTCCTACAATGAGCAGTTCTTC
TRBV20-1	TRBJ2-1	TRBD2	NA	CSARESSGIYNEQFF	TGCAGTGCTAGAGAGTCTAGCGGGATATACAATGAGCAGTTCTTC
TRBV6-6	TRBJ1-2	TRBD1	many	CASRDRVRGYGYTF	TGTGCCAGCAGGGACAGGGTGAGAGGCTATGGCTACACCTTC
TRBV3-1	TRBJ2-1	NA	NA	CASSQVGVEIGFSYNEQFF	TGTGCCAGCAGCCAAGTAGGGGTGGAGATTGGATTCTCCTACAATGAGCAGTTCTTC
TRBV20-1	TRBJ2-5	NA	NA	CSARDDRTVYGTQYF	TGCAGTGCTAGAGATGATAGGACAGTTTACGGGACCCAGTACTTC
TRBV9	TRBJ1-1	NA	NA	CASSEDMNTEAFF	TGTGCCAGCAGCGAGGACATGAACACTGAAGCTTTCTTT
TRBV12-3/TRBV12-4	TRBJ2-7	NA	NA	CASSRDHISYEQYF	TGTGCCAGCAGCCGGGACCACATTTCCTACGAGCAGTACTTC
TRBV7-3	TRBJ2-5	TRBD1	many	CASSPQGKETQYF	TGTGCCAGCAGCCCACAGGGGAAAGAGACCCAGTACTTC
TRBV12-3/TRBV12-4	TRBJ1-3	NA	NA	CASRPERRLRGNTIYF	TGTGCCAGCCGCCCCGAACGACGTCTGAGGGGAAACACCATATATTTT
TRBV7-2	TRBJ2-3	NA	few	CASSLVTSGLQQYF	TGTGCCAGCAGCTTAGTGACTAGTGGCCTCCAACAGTATTTT
TRBV4-2	TRBJ2-2	NA	few	CASSQDGDRSTGELFF	TGTGCCAGCAGCCAAGATGGGGATAGGAGCACCGGGGAGCTGTTTTTT
TRBV2	TRBJ1-5	TRBD1	few	CASSGTGGGQPQHF	TGTGCCAGCAGTGGGACAGGGGGCGGCCAGCCCCAGCATTTT